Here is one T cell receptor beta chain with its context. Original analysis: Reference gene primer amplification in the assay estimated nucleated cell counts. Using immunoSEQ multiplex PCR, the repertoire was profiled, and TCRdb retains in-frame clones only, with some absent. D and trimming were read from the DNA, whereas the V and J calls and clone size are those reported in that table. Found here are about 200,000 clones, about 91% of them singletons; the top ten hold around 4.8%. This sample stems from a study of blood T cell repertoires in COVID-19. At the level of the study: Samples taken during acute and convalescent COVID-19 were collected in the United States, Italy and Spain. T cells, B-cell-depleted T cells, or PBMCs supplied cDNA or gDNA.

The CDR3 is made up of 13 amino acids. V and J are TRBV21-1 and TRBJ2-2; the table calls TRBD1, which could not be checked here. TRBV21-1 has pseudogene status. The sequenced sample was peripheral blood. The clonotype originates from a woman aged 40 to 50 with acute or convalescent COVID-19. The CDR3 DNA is TGTGCCAGCAGCAAAAAACAGGCCGGGGAGCTGTTTTTT. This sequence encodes CASSKKQAGELFF.